This paragraph covers one T cell receptor beta chain sequence. Profiling relied on immunoSEQ multiplex PCR, and the TCRdb table lists in-frame clones only, not all of them. The table shows hundreds of thousands of clones, with around 79% occurring only once. The data derive from a study of control samples from healthy donors and cancer patients. Looked up from germline, CDR1 is SGHNT and CDR2 is YYREEE (reference sequence). Trimming took 6 bases from V and 3 from J; bases not matched to a gene: 9. CDR3 size: 16 residues. The sample taken for sequencing was PBMCs. V and J are TRBV5-4 and TRBJ2-2, with 9 bases identical to TRBD1. The receptor comes from a woman aged 60-75 years with lung cancer. CDR3 nucleotides: TGTGCCAGCACCCGAACAGGGGGCGCTTACACCGGGGAGCTGTTTTTT. Its protein product is CASTRTGGAYTGELFF.